The 16 T cell receptor beta chains below all came from one sample that was sequenced in a study of OX40 agonist ivuxolimab in advanced cancers. TCRdb keeps only in-frame clones here, not all; method: immunoSEQ multiplex PCR. This sample has about 89,000 clones, with roughly 90% found just once. Material: CD4+ or CD8+ T cells sorted from blood, obtained in a trial of the OX40 agonist ivuxolimab. The receptor set was obtained from an adult with an advanced solid tumor such as melanoma, head and neck, liver or kidney cancer.

The chain uses TRBV5-8 and TRBJ2-1; TRBD2 might be the D (5 bases). Germline V gene lookup returns CDR1 SGHTS and CDR2 YDEGEE. The CDR3 extends over 16 amino acids. The V end lost 1 base, the J end lost 7 bases, and 18 bases lay between the germline ends. For the CDR3, the DNA is TGTGCCAGCAGCTTGAGGTCGGGGTCCCCGGCGAATGAGCAGTTCTTC. It translates to CASSLRSGSPANEQFF.

This clone was picked up a small number of times. The chain combines TRBV6-1 with TRBJ2-5; D possibly matches TRBD1 or TRBD2 (5 bases each). V was shortened by 0 bases and J by 2 bases, with 13 bases between the two germline ends. Germline V gene sequence: CDR1 MNHNS, CDR2 SASEGT. The CDR3 loop spans 16 amino acids. CDR3 DNA sequence: TGTGCCAGCAGTGAAGCGTGGGGGAAAGGGCAAGAGACCCAGTACTTC. It is translated as CASSEAWGKGQETQYF.

V gene TRBV4-3 combines with J gene TRBJ2-1; TRBD2 is a possible D gene (6 bases). This CDR3 spans 14 amino acids. The V end was cut by 5 bases, the J end by 7 bases, with 15 bases between. Germline assignment: CDR1 LGHNA and CDR2 YSLEER. The chain's CDR3 is CASSTRLLANEQFF. In DNA, the CDR3 is TGCGCCAGCAGCACCCGATTACTAGCTAATGAGCAGTTCTTC.

The genes are TRBV10-2 and TRBJ1-2; D is unresolved. CDR1 WSHSY and CDR2 SAAADI come from the germline V gene. This CDR3 region has 13 residues. Trimming took off 3 bases at V and 7 bases at J, with 12 bases between the two ends. CDR3 sequence reads: CASSEPQATGYTF. In DNA, the CDR3 is TGCGCCAGCAGTGAACCCCAAGCGACTGGCTACACCTTC.

The CDR3 coding sequence is TGTGCCAGCAGCGAGCACCGGGACAGGGTGGCAACCCTCCACTTT. Its translation: CASSEHRDRVATLHF. V and J are TRBV5-4 and TRBJ1-6; 9 bases agree with TRBD1. The CDR3 length is 15 residues. The V gene's germline CDR1 is SGHNT and CDR2 YYREEE (reference sequence). Germline trimming cut 4 bases from V and 14 bases from J; bases unmatched to any gene: 13.

The chain couples TRBV2 to TRBJ2-2; the D gene is possibly TRBD2 (7 bases). This CDR3 is built from 14 residues. Trimming took off 7 bases at V and 0 bases at J, with 9 bases between the two ends. Germline CDR1 is SNHLY and CDR2 is FYNNEI. CDR3 protein: CASKGGTNTGELFF. The DNA for the CDR3 is TGTGCCAGCAAGGGGGGGACGAACACCGGGGAGCTGTTTTTT.

The V gene is TRBV4-3, the J gene TRBJ2-1; 8 nucleotides match TRBD2. The CDR3 runs to 17 residues. The germline V gene encodes CDR1 LGHNA and CDR2 YSLEER. V shed 2 bases and J 4 bases; nucleotides not matched to a gene: 10. The CDR3 loop reads CASSQSLGGGRYNEQFF. The CDR3 DNA follows: TGCGCCAGCAGCCAATCCCTCGGCGGGGGGCGTTACAATGAGCAGTTCTTC.

This chain links TRBV6-5 with TRBJ2-7; the D is unclear. The CDR3 has 14 residues. Germline CDR1 MNHEY, CDR2 SVGAGI. Trimming took 0 bases from V and 3 from J, leaving 9 bases between them. The CDR3 reads CASSYSGSGYEQYF. CDR3 coding DNA: TGTGCCAGCAGTTACTCGGGGTCGGGCTACGAGCAGTACTTC.

The chain carries TRBV6-1 and TRBJ2-7, with D possibly TRBD1 on 5 matching bases. This CDR3 is 13 amino acids long. Germline CDR1 is MNHNS and CDR2 is SASEGT. Trimming stripped 6 bases from V and 0 bases from J, with 9 bases between. The CDR3 nucleotides read TGTGCCAGCAGACGCGACAGCTCCTACGAGCAGTACTTC. It is translated as CASRRDSSYEQYF.

The rearrangement links TRBV7-8 to TRBJ2-7, with TRBD2 matching over 9 bases. The CDR3 covers 16 residues. Looked up from germline, CDR1 is SGHVS and CDR2 is FQNEAQ. The V segment lost 5 bases and the J segment 2 bases; nucleotides outside the gene matches: 10. CDR3: CASSPGTSWMTYEQYF. The CDR3 region has the DNA TGTGCCAGCAGCCCCGGGACTAGCTGGATGACCTACGAGCAGTACTTC.

The J gene is TRBJ1-2, the V gene TRBV6-1; D is unresolved. CDR3 length: 13 residues. V was trimmed by 0 bases and J by 10 bases, leaving 12 bases between them. Germline CDR1 and CDR2: MNHNS and SASEGT. Written as DNA, the CDR3 is TGTGCCAGCAGTGAAGCCACGGGCTTCCCCTACACCTTC. As protein: CASSEATGFPYTF.

The J gene is TRBJ2-5, the V gene TRBV5-1; tentatively, D is TRBD2 (5 bases). Trimming shortened V by 3 bases and J by 2 bases, and 14 bases separated the two germline ends. Germline loops: CDR1 SGHRS, CDR2 YFSETQ. The CDR3 consists of 15 residues. CDR3 amino acids: CASSSGVGRQETQYF. The DNA for the CDR3 is TGCGCCAGCAGCTCCGGGGTGGGCAGGCAAGAGACCCAGTACTTC.

The chain links TRBV19 to TRBJ2-1, with TRBD2 matching over 11 bases. The CDR3 loop spans 15 amino acids. V shed 4 bases and J 2 bases; nucleotides not matched to a gene: 1. Germline V CDR1 and CDR2: LNHDA, SQIVND (reference sequence). CDR3 DNA sequence: TGTGCCAGTAGTACTAGCGGGGGGACCTACAATGAGCAGTTCTTC. Its translation is CASSTSGGTYNEQFF.

The chain links TRBV5-5 to TRBJ2-7, with D perhaps being TRBD1 or TRBD2 (5 bases each). CDR1 and CDR2 from the germline V gene are SGHKS and YYEKEE (reference sequence). This CDR3 has 17 residues. Trimming pared 1 base from V and 0 bases from J, leaving 17 bases between. CDR3 loop: CASSLIRESLSSYEQYF. CDR3 nucleotide sequence: TGTGCCAGCAGCTTGATCAGGGAGTCACTGAGCTCCTACGAGCAGTACTTC. The full variable domain, completed using reference TRBV5-5 and TRBJ2-7, is DAGVTQSPTHLIKTRGQQVTLRCSPISGHKSVSWYQQVLGQGPQFIFQYYEKEERGRGNFPDRFSARQFPNYSSELNVNALLLGDSALYLCASSLIRESLSSYEQYFGPGTRLTVT.

The rearrangement uses TRBV27 and TRBJ1-3; D might be TRBD1 (6 bases). Trimming stripped 3 bases from V and 1 base from J, with 13 bases between. The CDR3 is 16 amino acids. Germline lookup yields CDR1 MNHEY and CDR2 SMNVEV (reference sequence). CDR3 region: CASSFSGVGSGNTIYF. As DNA, the CDR3 is TGTGCCAGCAGTTTTTCAGGGGTAGGGTCTGGAAACACCATATATTTT.

The chain employs TRBV7-8 and TRBJ1-6; D is perhaps TRBD1 (6 bases). Looked up from germline, CDR1 is SGHVS and CDR2 is FQNEAQ. The CDR3 sequence is 15 residues long. V lost 5 bases, J lost 7 bases, and 15 bases lay in between. DNA of the CDR3: TGTGCCAGCAGCGCAGGGGCCGGGGAAAATTCACCCCTCCACTTT. Protein product: CASSAGAGENSPLHF.